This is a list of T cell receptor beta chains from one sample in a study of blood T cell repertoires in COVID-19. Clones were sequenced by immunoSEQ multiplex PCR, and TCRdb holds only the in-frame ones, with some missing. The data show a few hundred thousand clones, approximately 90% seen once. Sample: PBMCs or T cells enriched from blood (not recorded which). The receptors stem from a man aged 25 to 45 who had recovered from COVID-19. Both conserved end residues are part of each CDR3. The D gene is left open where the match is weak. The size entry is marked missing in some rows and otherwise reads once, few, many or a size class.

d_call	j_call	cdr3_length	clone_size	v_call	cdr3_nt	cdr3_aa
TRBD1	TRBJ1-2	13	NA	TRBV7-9	TGTGCCAGCAGCACACCCGGGACAGGGGCCCACACCTTC	CASSTPGTGAHTF
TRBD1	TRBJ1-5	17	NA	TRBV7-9	TGTGCCAGCAGTCCCGGGACAGGGGGTGCAAGCAATCAGCCCCAGCATTTT	CASSPGTGGASNQPQHF
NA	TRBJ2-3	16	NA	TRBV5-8	TGTGCCAGCAGCCTAGACGGGGGGCCAAACCCAGATACGCAGTATTTT	CASSLDGGPNPDTQYF
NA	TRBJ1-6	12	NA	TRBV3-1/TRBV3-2	TGTGCCAGCAGCAGTGGGAGTTCACCCCTCCACTTT	CASSSGSSPLHF
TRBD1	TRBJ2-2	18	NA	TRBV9	TGTGCCAGCAGCCGGGACAGGGACCAGATTACGAACACCGGGGAGCTGTTTTTT	CASSRDRDQITNTGELFF
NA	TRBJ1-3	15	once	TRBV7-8	TGTGCCAGCAGCCCGAGAACAGCCTCTGGAAACACCATATATTTT	CASSPRTASGNTIYF
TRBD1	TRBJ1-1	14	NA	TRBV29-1	TGCAGCGTTGATCCTAGACAGGGGAAAACTGAAGCTTTCTTT	CSVDPRQGKTEAFF
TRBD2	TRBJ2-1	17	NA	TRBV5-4	TGTGCCAGCAGCTCGTACTCCGCTAGCGGTACTTACAATGAGCAGTTCTTC	CASSSYSASGTYNEQFF
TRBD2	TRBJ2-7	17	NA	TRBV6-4	TGTGCCAGCGGAGCCCACCTAGCGGGCAAAAAGGCCTACGAGCAGTACTTC	CASGAHLAGKKAYEQYF
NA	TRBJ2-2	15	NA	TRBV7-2	TGTGCCAGCAGCCCCAGGGGCTCAAACACCGGGGAGCTGTTTTTT	CASSPRGSNTGELFF
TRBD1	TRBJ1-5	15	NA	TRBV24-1	TGTGCCACAGCCGTTGGGACAGCGGGCAATCAGCCCCAGCATTTT	CATAVGTAGNQPQHF
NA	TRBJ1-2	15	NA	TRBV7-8	TGTGCCAGCAGCTCCTACCTTCAGGGGAACTATGGCTACACCTTC	CASSSYLQGNYGYTF
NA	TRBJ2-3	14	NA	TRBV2	TGTGCCAGCCTACAGGGTTGGGCCTCAGATACGCAGTATTTT	CASLQGWASDTQYF
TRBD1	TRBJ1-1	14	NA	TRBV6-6	TGTGCCAGCAGCTCGACAGGGTTGAACACTGAAGCTTTCTTT	CASSSTGLNTEAFF
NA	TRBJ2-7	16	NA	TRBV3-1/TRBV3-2	TGTGCCAGCAGCCAAGTCCACTCGGGGGTGGGGTACGAGCAGTACTTC	CASSQVHSGVGYEQYF
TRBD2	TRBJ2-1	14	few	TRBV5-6	TGTGCCAGCTCAATAGCGGGCTCCTACAATGAGCAGTTCTTC	CASSIAGSYNEQFF
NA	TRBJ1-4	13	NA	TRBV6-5	TGTGCCAGCGGAGCAGGGCCCCATGAAAAACTGTTTTTT	CASGAGPHEKLFF
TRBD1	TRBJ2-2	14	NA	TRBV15	TGTGCCACCAGCAGAGGTCTACAGGGGCGGGAGCTGTTTTTT	CATSRGLQGRELFF
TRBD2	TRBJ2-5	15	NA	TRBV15	TGTGCCACCAGCAAGACTAGCGGGCAACAAGAGACCCAGTACTTC	CATSKTSGQQETQYF
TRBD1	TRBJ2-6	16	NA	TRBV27	TGTGCCAGTTCCGGGACAGGGGGCTCTGGGGCCAACGTCCTGACTTTC	CASSGTGGSGANVLTF
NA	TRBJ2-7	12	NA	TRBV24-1	TGTGCCACCAGTGGACCGACTGGGGAGCAGTACTTC	CATSGPTGEQYF